These T cell receptor beta chains were read from a single sample in a study of Graves' ophthalmopathy and Graves' hyperthyroidism. Each CDR3 protein gets one entry after TCRdb re-called the multiplex PCR reads with MiXCR. The sample comprises about 480,000 distinct CDR3 sequences, approximately 15% of which are singletons, and over 8% rests with the top ten. Sequencing was done on a sample of blood. These receptors were taken from a woman under 40 with Graves' ophthalmopathy. The CDR3 runs from the conserved cysteine through the conserved F or W. D genes are given only for firm matches. Size tells how often a clone was seen, or its class if it is expanded.

TRBJ2-6 TRBV12-3/TRBV12-4 - many TGTGCCAGCAGTTTCCGGGGCCTAACCCTTTCTGGGGCCAACGTCCTGACTTTC CASSFRGLTLSGANVLTF
TRBJ1-5 TRBV27 - many TGTGCCAGCAGGGCTTATAGCAATCAGCCCCAGCATTTT CASRAYSNQPQHF
TRBJ2-5 TRBV20-1 TRBD1 many TGCAGTGCTCAGGGACAGTCGCAAGAGACCCAGTACTTC CSAQGQSQETQYF
TRBJ2-5 TRBV27 - many TGTGCCAGCAGTTTCCGCAGTGGGGAGACCCAGTACTTC CASSFRSGETQYF
TRBJ2-7 TRBV30 - many TGTGCCTGGAGTGACTGGGTCGAGCAGTACTTC CAWSDWVEQYF
TRBJ2-7 TRBV12-3/TRBV12-4 TRBD1 many TGTGCCAGCAGTTTCGGGACAGAAAGAAGCGAGTACGAGCAGTACTTC CASSFGTERSEYEQYF
TRBJ2-7 TRBV11-2 TRBD2 few TGTGCCAGCAGCTTAGGTGTAGCGGGGGGAGTCAACGAGCAGTACTTC CASSLGVAGGVNEQYF
TRBJ1-5 TRBV28 - many TGTGCCAGCAGTTTATTGGGGTGGGGGGTTAGCAATCAGCCCCAGCATTTT CASSLLGWGVSNQPQHF
TRBJ1-1 TRBV27 - many TGTGCCAGCAGTCCCCCTCCTCAGAGGCGGGGGAACACTGAAGCTTTCTTT CASSPPPQRRGNTEAFF
TRBJ1-5 TRBV7-9 TRBD1 many TGTGCCAGCAGCGTAGGGGGCGGTCAGCCCCAGCATTTT CASSVGGGQPQHF
TRBJ1-6 TRBV12-3/TRBV12-4 TRBD1 many TGTGCCAGCAGGAAGACAGGGTCCTATAATTCACCCCTCCACTTT CASRKTGSYNSPLHF
TRBJ1-3 TRBV27 - many TGTGCCAGCAGTTTCATGGGGGGCGCTGGAAACACCATATATTTT CASSFMGGAGNTIYF
TRBJ1-6 TRBV20-1 TRBD1 few TGCAGTGCTAGAGATAGTAGTCGGGACAGACTCAATTCACACCTCCACTTT CSARDSSRDRLNSHLHF
TRBJ1-2 TRBV7-2 - many TGTGCCAGCAGCTACCACTTTAACTATGGCTACACCTTC CASSYHFNYGYTF
TRBJ2-7 TRBV6-5 - many TGTGCCAGCAGTTACTCGAGTAACGCAGCTAGCTCCTACGAGCAGTACTTC CASSYSSNAASSYEQYF
TRBJ1-1 TRBV6-5 - many TGTGCCAGCAGTTACGGACGGGGGATCATGAACACTGAAGCTTTCTTT CASSYGRGIMNTEAFF
TRBJ2-7 TRBV4-1 - many TGCGCCAGCAGCCAAGCAACCGGGACATTCTACGTTGAGCAGTACTTC CASSQATGTFYVEQYF
TRBJ2-7 TRBV20-1 - many TGCAGTGCCATCCGGGACCAAACTTCTCGCGAGCAGTACTTC CSAIRDQTSREQYF
TRBJ2-2 TRBV12-3/TRBV12-4 - few TGTGCCAGCAGTTTAAGGGACCTGGAGCTGACCGGGGAGCTGTTTTTT CASSLRDLELTGELFF
TRBJ2-2 TRBV12-3/TRBV12-4 - many TGTGCCAGCACCACTGGCCGGCGGGCGAACACCGGGGAGCTGTTTTTT CASTTGRRANTGELFF
TRBJ2-7 TRBV11-2 TRBD2 few TGTGCCAGCAGCTTTGGCGGGGGGACCTACGAGCAGTACTTC CASSFGGGTYEQYF
TRBJ2-5 TRBV20-1 - many TGCAGTGCTGCCCCAGAGGAGACCCAGTACTTC CSAAPEETQYF